This T cell receptor beta chain was sequenced in a study of vaccination effects on CD4 cells after COVID-19. Study background: The median interval between the second dose and post-vaccine sampling was 72 days.

Study-wide points: Long after vaccination, the clones induced by infection and by vaccine shrank markedly in size.

The CDR3 length is 16 residues. V gave up 2 bases and J gave up 3 bases, with 16 bases separating them. CDR1 is SNHLY, CDR2 FYNNEI, per germline. This clone was seen a handful of times. No antigen is known for it. Subsequent to less than 13 days of culture, CD4+ T cells were isolated. BNT162b2 vaccine or mRNA-1273 vaccine was given to participants in two doses. No vaccinee had earlier SARS-CoV-2 infection, and nucleocapsid antibodies were negative. IL-2 medium supplanted half the medium on days 3 and 7. Sequencing used immunoSEQ multiplex PCR; TCRdb keeps in-frame clones, though not all of them. The sample carries approximately 29,000 clones, just under 75% recorded once.

This TCR was sampled from a human donor who received a COVID-19 vaccine. Material: CD4+ T cells from PBMCs cultured without peptide, obtained after COVID-19 vaccination. This chain links TRBV2 with TRBJ1-1, with D possibly matching TRBD1 (5 bases). The CDR3: CASSEISGRVYTEAFF. In DNA, the CDR3 is TGTGCCAGCAGTGAAATTTCGGGCAGGGTGTACACTGAAGCTTTCTTT.